Described below is a single T cell receptor beta chain sequence and its context. The target antigen is unknown. The data were produced by immunoSEQ multiplex PCR, yet TCRdb's version contains in-frame clones alone and is incomplete. This sample has approximately 20,000 clones, with around 85% found just once. This entry belongs to a study of somatic mutations in cytotoxic T cells in rheumatoid arthritis. Findings of the study overall: In rheumatoid arthritis patients, unlike healthy controls, CD8+ clonality rose with age.

The ends lost 5 bases at V and 0 bases at J; junction bases unmatched: 7. This CDR3 region has 15 residues. Per germline, CDR1 SEHNR and CDR2 FQNEAQ (reference sequence). This sequence joins TRBV7-9 and TRBJ2-7, with TRBD2 identical over 7 bases. The receptor was isolated from a woman between 35 and 50 years old with rheumatoid arthritis. The sequencing input was CD8+ T cells sorted from blood. CDR3 DNA sequence: TGTGCCAGCAGCCCCCCGCGGGGGAACTCCTACGAGCAGTACTTC. Its translation: CASSPPRGNSYEQYF.